One and the same sample provided the 27 T cell receptor beta chains below, sequenced in a study of control samples from healthy donors and cancer patients. TCRdb's copy holds only in-frame clones and misses some; the assay was immunoSEQ multiplex PCR. The sample carries 80,000 or so clones, 91% recorded once. The sequenced sample consisted of blood. The source is a man over 45 in good health.

J is TRBJ2-7 and V is TRBV9; D call uncertain. Germline CDR1 is SGDLS and CDR2 is YYNGEE. Trimming removed 0 bases from V and 6 bases from J, with 13 bases in between. The CDR3 totals 14 residues. The CDR3 bases are TGTGCCAGCAGCGTAGGGGCCCTCACCTCCGAGCAGTACTTC. It yields the protein CASSVGALTSEQYF.

The chain joins TRBV29-1 to TRBJ1-5; D unresolved. The V and J ends lost 0 bases and 9 bases respectively, with 9 bases between them. The germline CDR1 and CDR2 sequences are SQVTM and ANQGSEA. The CDR3 runs 12 residues. CDR3: CSVEDVGGPQHF. In DNA, the CDR3 is TGCAGCGTTGAAGATGTAGGCGGGCCCCAGCATTTT.

The chain recombines TRBV11-2 with TRBJ2-5; TRBD1 is a possible D gene (6 bases). This CDR3 has 14 residues. In germline, CDR1 is SGHAT, CDR2 FQNNGV. V dropped 3 bases and J dropped 0 bases, with 8 bases sitting between them. The CDR3 DNA is TGTGCCAGCAGCTTTGGACAGCACCAAGAGACCCAGTACTTC. Encoded protein: CASSFGQHQETQYF.

This chain links TRBV12-3 or TRBV12-4 with TRBJ2-2; D is unresolved. Between the trimmed V and J ends, which lost 3 bases and 6 bases, there was a span of 2 bases. The CDR3 is 11 amino acids. CDR3 bases: TGTGCCAGCAGTTTGTCCGGGGAGCTGTTTTTT. It yields the protein CASSLSGELFF.

This chain joins TRBV9 and TRBJ2-1; D may be TRBD1 or TRBD2 (5 bases each). Trimming took 0 bases from V and 9 from J, leaving 10 bases between them. The CDR3 has 13 amino acids. Per the germline V gene, CDR1 is SGDLS and CDR2 is YYNGEE. The chain's CDR3 is CASSVAGAGEQFF. Written as DNA, the CDR3 is TGTGCCAGCAGCGTAGCTGGGGCGGGTGAGCAGTTCTTC.

V usage is TRBV6-5 and J usage is TRBJ2-1; 9 positions agree with TRBD1. The germline V gene encodes CDR1 MNHEY and CDR2 SVGAGI. Trimming took 2 bases from V and 0 from J; bases not matched to a gene: 2. CDR3 size: 16 residues. CDR3 sequence reads: CASSYDRGSSYNEQFF. The CDR3 coding sequence is TGTGCCAGCAGTTACGACAGGGGGAGCTCCTACAATGAGCAGTTCTTC.

The chain links TRBV6-2 or TRBV6-3 to TRBJ1-5; D is possibly TRBD1 (5 bases). This CDR3 has 16 residues. Trimming pared 2 bases from V and 4 bases from J, leaving 15 bases between. Germline V lookup: CDR1 MNHEY, CDR2 SVGEGT. CDR3 region: CASSYIAGPLNQPQHF. DNA for the CDR3: TGTGCCAGCAGTTACATCGCAGGGCCGTTGAATCAGCCCCAGCATTTT.

The V gene is TRBV27, the J gene TRBJ1-6; D not resolved. V dropped 4 bases and J dropped 6 bases, with 10 bases sitting between them. CDR1 is MNHEY, CDR2 SMNVEV, per germline (reference sequence). The CDR3 extends over 14 amino acids. The DNA for the CDR3 is TGTGCCAGCAGTTCCCCCTCGGCTAATTCACCCCTCCACTTT. Protein sequence: CASSSPSANSPLHF.

In its sample, this clone was seen a few times. This chain joins TRBV6-6 and TRBJ1-4, with 9 nucleotides matching TRBD1. The CDR3 runs to 14 residues. Looked up from germline, CDR1 is MNHNY and CDR2 is SVGAGI (reference sequence). V lost 4 bases, J lost 6 bases, and 3 bases stayed unmatched. The CDR3 loop reads CASSLGQGYEKLFF. CDR3 in DNA: TGTGCCAGCAGTTTGGGACAGGGTTATGAAAAACTGTTTTTT.

This chain uses TRBV24-1 with TRBJ2-3, with D possibly TRBD2 on 5 matching bases. Germline loops: CDR1 KGHDR, CDR2 SFDVKD. V dropped 10 bases and J dropped 7 bases, with 11 bases sitting between them. The CDR3 covers 11 residues. The CDR3 spells CATERGNTQYF. CDR3 sequence (DNA): TGTGCCACAGAGAGAGGGAATACGCAGTATTTT.

The chain couples TRBV6-5 to TRBJ1-5, with a tentative D call TRBD1 (5 bases). Trimming left V 2 bases short and J 9 bases short, with 17 bases between. This CDR3 has 15 residues. Germline V gene lookup returns CDR1 MNHEY and CDR2 SVGAGI. The DNA for the CDR3 is TGTGCCAGCAGTTACAATTTCGAAGGGGACGGGCCCCAGCATTTT. Translation: CASSYNFEGDGPQHF.

The rearrangement uses TRBV27 and TRBJ1-1, with a tentative D call TRBD1 (6 bases). V gave up 4 bases and J gave up 0 bases, with 9 bases separating them. Germline-derived CDR1 and CDR2 are MNHEY and SMNVEV (reference sequence). The CDR3 has 14 amino acids. In nucleotides, the CDR3 is TGTGCCAGCAGTTCGGACAGAGTGAACACTGAAGCTTTCTTT. Protein sequence: CASSSDRVNTEAFF.

The chain couples TRBV2 to TRBJ2-7, with 10 bases identical to TRBD1. The V gene end was trimmed by 4 bases and the J gene end by 1 base; junction bases not matched to a gene: 4. Germline CDR1 reads SNHLY; CDR2 reads FYNNEI. This CDR3 spans 15 amino acids. The CDR3 region is CASSGRDRGSYEQYF. CDR3 DNA sequence: TGTGCCAGCAGTGGCCGGGACAGGGGATCCTACGAGCAGTACTTC. Combining the CDR3 with reference TRBV2 and TRBJ2-7 gives the whole variable domain EPEVTQTPSHQVTQMGQEVILRCVPISNHLYFYWYRQILGQKVEFLVSFYNNEISEKSEIFDDQFSVERPDGSNFTLKIRSTKLEDSAMYFCASSGRDRGSYEQYFGPGTRLTVT.

The rearrangement uses TRBV10-2 and TRBJ1-2; D might be TRBD1 (6 bases). V lost 5 bases, J lost 5 bases, and 21 bases lay in between. This CDR3 has 16 residues. Germline V gene data show CDR1 as WSHSY and CDR2 as SAAADI. The CDR3 region has the DNA TGCGCCAGCAGTCGGACAGAACATGCTTCCTCATATGGCTACACCTTC. Translated: CASSRTEHASSYGYTF.

This clone has just one count. J is TRBJ1-5 and V is TRBV12-3 or TRBV12-4; D gene ambiguous. There are 13 residues in the CDR3. With 3 bases removed from V and 4 bases from J, the gap between germline ends came to 7 bases. CDR3 DNA sequence: TGTGCCAGCAGTTTGGCCGCGAATCAGCCCCAGCATTTT. Translated, it gives CASSLAANQPQHF.

The chain is built from TRBV15 and TRBJ2-7; D remains unclear. V was pared by 5 bases and J by 5 bases, with 7 bases between. CDR3 length equals 11 residues. The germline gives CDR1 LNHNV, CDR2 YYDKDF (reference sequence). The CDR3: CATSRRDEQYF. CDR3 in DNA: TGTGCCACCAGCCGCCGGGACGAGCAGTACTTC.

This clone was picked up one time. This chain links TRBV15 with TRBJ1-5; D unresolved. Germline loops: CDR1 LNHNV, CDR2 YYDKDF (reference sequence). This CDR3 comprises 14 residues. Trimming cost V 0 bases and J 4 bases, with 7 bases left between them. The CDR3 loop reads CATSRDFSNQPQHF. For the CDR3, the DNA is TGTGCCACCAGCAGAGATTTCAGTAATCAGCCCCAGCATTTT.

This chain connects TRBV2 to TRBJ2-7; 7 positions agree with TRBD1. V shed 3 bases, J shed 1 base, and the junction held 3 bases outside the gene matches. Germline CDR1 SNHLY, CDR2 FYNNEI. The CDR3 extends over 14 amino acids. CDR3 loop: CASSDGRGSYEQYF. The CDR3 coding sequence is TGTGCCAGCAGTGATGGCAGGGGGTCCTACGAGCAGTACTTC.

V gene TRBV9 combines with J gene TRBJ1-1; no firm D call. The germline CDR1 and CDR2 sequences are SGDLS and YYNGEE. The CDR3 totals 13 residues. V was clipped by 2 bases and J by 1 base, with 6 bases between them. The CDR3 here is CASSVTTNTEAFF. Written as DNA, the CDR3 is TGTGCCAGCAGCGTCACCACGAACACTGAAGCTTTCTTT.

The rearrangement joins TRBV5-1 to TRBJ1-6; possible D gene TRBD1, 6 bases. The CDR3 covers 14 residues. Germline-derived CDR1 and CDR2 are SGHRS and YFSETQ. The germline V and J ends were trimmed by 3 bases and 8 bases, with 12 bases remaining between them. CDR3 DNA: TGCGCCAGCAGCTCGACAGGTGACTATTCACCCCTCCACTTT. Protein sequence: CASSSTGDYSPLHF.

The chain carries TRBV10-3 and TRBJ1-4; 7 positions match TRBD1. Germline assignment: CDR1 ENHRY and CDR2 SYGVKD. The CDR3 extends over 15 amino acids. V shed 3 bases, J shed 5 bases, and the junction held 6 bases outside the gene matches. CDR3 coding DNA: TGTGCCATCAGTGAATCGACAGGGATGAATGAAAAACTGTTTTTT. Its translation is CAISESTGMNEKLFF.

V is TRBV27 and J is TRBJ2-7, with D uncertain. Trimming took 2 bases from V and 2 from J, leaving 7 bases between them. The germline CDR1 and CDR2 sequences are MNHEY and SMNVEV (reference sequence). This CDR3 spans 13 amino acids. The CDR3 DNA follows: TGTGCCAGCAGTTTAAGAGGTACCTACGAGCAGTACTTC. This encodes CASSLRGTYEQYF.

The chain is built from TRBV3-1 (or the pseudogene TRBV3-2) and TRBJ1-1; tentative D call: TRBD1 (6 bases). Germline CDR1 is LGHDT and CDR2 is YNNKEL (reference sequence). V was cut by 5 bases and J by 3 bases, with 13 bases left in between. The CDR3 consists of 14 residues. Written as DNA, the CDR3 is TGTGCCAGCAGCTCTCAGACAGGCGACACTGAAGCTTTCTTT. This codes for CASSSQTGDTEAFF.

This sequence joins TRBV9 and TRBJ2-1; 10 positions agree with TRBD2. J lost 6 bases, V lost 4 bases, and 10 bases had no gene match. The CDR3 runs to 16 residues. The germline gives CDR1 SGDLS, CDR2 YYNGEE. The CDR3 DNA is TGTGCCAGCAGCTATTCCTCCGGGACTAGCGTCAATGAGCAGTTCTTC. It yields the protein CASSYSSGTSVNEQFF.

CDR3 sequence reads: CASSLAEGTDTQYF. As DNA, the CDR3 is TGTGCCAGCAGCTTAGCAGAGGGCACAGATACGCAGTATTTT. The V and J genes are TRBV7-6 and TRBJ2-3; D remains ambiguous. The CDR3 covers 14 residues. Trimming removed 0 bases from V and 1 base from J, with 5 bases in between. Germline-derived CDR1 and CDR2 are SGHVS and FNYEAQ.

The chain couples TRBV10-3 to TRBJ1-1; 10 bases are a match to TRBD1. CDR3 length: 15 amino acids. Germline lookup yields CDR1 ENHRY and CDR2 SYGVKD. V shed 2 bases and J 4 bases; nucleotides not matched to a gene: 4. CDR3 bases: TGTGCCATCAGTGAGGGGACAGGGGTATCCACTGAAGCTTTCTTT. Amino acids: CAISEGTGVSTEAFF.

This clone has more than one count but fewer than ten. This chain links TRBV10-2 with TRBJ2-7; 8 bases map to TRBD2. CDR3 size: 12 residues. The germline V gene has CDR1 WSHSY and CDR2 SAAADI. Germline trimming cut 6 bases from V and 7 bases from J; bases unmatched to any gene: 5. CDR3 in amino acids: CASSATSGEQYF. In nucleotides, the CDR3 is TGCGCCAGCAGCGCCACTAGCGGAGAGCAGTACTTC.